This T cell receptor beta chain emerged from a study of blood T cell repertoires in COVID-19. Libraries were prepared by immunoSEQ multiplex PCR; TCRdb keeps only in-frame clonotypes and omits some of them. The profile shows almost 200,000 clones, 70% to 90% of them singletons. The V and J ends lost 5 bases and 1 base, in that order; junction bases with no gene match: 5. The CDR3 has 14 amino acids. CDR1 and CDR2 (germline): LNHDA, SQIVND (reference sequence). The sample taken for sequencing was peripheral blood. This TCR was sampled from a woman in her 70s with acute or convalescent COVID-19. The V call is TRBV19, the J call TRBJ2-7; TRBD1 agrees at 7 bases. The CDR3 coding sequence is TGTGCCAGTAGTGACAGGGAAGGGTCCTACGAGCAGTACTTC. Amino acids: CASSDREGSYEQYF.